The entry below gives a single T cell receptor (beta chain) sequence along with its context. The sample is drawn from a study of blood T cells in healthy people across ages. Next came a second PCR, run for about 7 to 12 cycles, which used a sample-barcoded 5' primer along with a J-beta primer mix. Sequencing yielded, for each sample, at least 2.5 million paired-end reads carrying CDR3. TCRdb re-called the 5' RACE reads with MiXCR, one entry per CDR3 protein. The profile shows about 1,600,000 distinct CDR3 sequences, approximately 38% of them singletons. V lost 3 bases, J lost 3 bases, and 10 bases stayed unmatched. Germline CDR1 is SGDLS and CDR2 is YYNGEE. CDR3 length: 16 amino acids.

This sequence joins TRBV9 and TRBJ2-3; 7 nucleotides align to TRBD2. This receptor was taken from a young woman in good health. Sample: blood. The CDR3 coding sequence is TGTGCCAGCAGCGATCGACTAGCCTCACGGACAGATACGCAGTATTTT. It codes for CASSDRLASRTDTQYF.